This record looks at one T cell receptor (beta chain) sequence and its context. Its specificity is not known. The entry originates in a study of blood T cells in healthy people across ages. The study, taken as a whole, reports: PBMCs that were unsorted prevented a conclusive naive versus antigen-experienced comparison. A strong correlation was found between TCR beta diversity and the percentage of naive T cells.

Combining a sample-barcoded 5' primer with a J-beta primer mix, a second PCR ran for 7 to 11 cycles. TCRdb re-analysed the 5' RACE reads in MiXCR, keeping a single row per CDR3 protein. This repertoire shows 1.5 million to 2 million distinct CDR3 sequences, 40% to 55% found once; its top ten account for 2.1%. The donors, all healthy, were Caucasians living in Russia, aged roughly 6 to 100. Trimming at V came to 5 bases and at J to 0 bases, leaving 3 bases not matched to a gene. The CDR3 has 15 amino acids. Germline CDR1 reads SGHAT; CDR2 reads FQNNGV. J is TRBJ2-3 and V is TRBV11-2, with 9 bases aligning to TRBD2. Sequenced material: blood. The TCR was taken from a woman aged 40 to 50 in good health. The CDR3 region is CASSRAGGSTDTQYF. CDR3 DNA sequence: TGTGCCAGCAGCCGGGCGGGGGGGAGCACAGATACGCAGTATTTT.